This TCR beta chain was profiled in a study of blood T cell repertoires in COVID-19. Turning to the study itself: The United States, Italy and Spain supplied acute and convalescent COVID-19 samples. T cells, B-cell-depleted T cells, or PBMCs provided the cDNA or gDNA that served as material.

Only in-frame clones appear in the TCRdb table, and some are missing; sequencing was by immunoSEQ multiplex PCR. The table includes some 270,000 clones, under 90% detected once. This CDR3 is built from 14 residues. Trimming pared 1 base from V and 6 bases from J, leaving 11 bases between. Germline V gene data show CDR1 as SGHNT and CDR2 as YYREEE (reference sequence). Grouping used clinical history reported by participants in a survey and questionnaire. Sample: PBMCs or T cells enriched from blood (not recorded which). This rearrangement joins TRBV5-4 to TRBJ2-1; possibly TRBD1 for D (6 bases). This sequence originates from a woman aged 40-49 years who had recovered from COVID-19. CDR3 sequence reads: CASSLSQGGNEQFF. For the CDR3, the DNA is TGTGCCAGCAGCTTGTCACAGGGCGGCAATGAGCAGTTCTTC.